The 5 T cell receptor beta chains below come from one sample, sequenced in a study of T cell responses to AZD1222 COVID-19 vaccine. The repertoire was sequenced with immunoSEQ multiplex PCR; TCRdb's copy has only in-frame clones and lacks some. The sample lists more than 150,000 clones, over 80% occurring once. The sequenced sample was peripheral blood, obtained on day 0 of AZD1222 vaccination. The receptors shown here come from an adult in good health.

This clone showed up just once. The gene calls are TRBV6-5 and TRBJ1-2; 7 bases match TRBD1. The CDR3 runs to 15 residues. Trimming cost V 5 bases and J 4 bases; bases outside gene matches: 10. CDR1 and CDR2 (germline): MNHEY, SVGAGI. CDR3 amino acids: CASSRKRQGGYGYTF. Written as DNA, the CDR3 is TGTGCCAGCAGTCGCAAGCGACAGGGAGGCTATGGCTACACCTTC.

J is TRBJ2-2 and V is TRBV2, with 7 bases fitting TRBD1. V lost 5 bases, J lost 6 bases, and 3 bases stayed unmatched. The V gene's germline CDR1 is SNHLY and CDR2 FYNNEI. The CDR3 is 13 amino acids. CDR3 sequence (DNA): TGTGCCAGCAGTCGACAGGGCCCCGGGGAGCTGTTTTTT. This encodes CASSRQGPGELFF. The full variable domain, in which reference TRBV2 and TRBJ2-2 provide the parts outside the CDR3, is EPEVTQTPSHQVTQMGQEVILRCVPISNHLYFYWYRQILGQKVEFLVSFYNNEISEKSEIFDDQFSVERPDGSNFTLKIRSTKLEDSAMYFCASSRQGPGELFFGEGSRLTVL.

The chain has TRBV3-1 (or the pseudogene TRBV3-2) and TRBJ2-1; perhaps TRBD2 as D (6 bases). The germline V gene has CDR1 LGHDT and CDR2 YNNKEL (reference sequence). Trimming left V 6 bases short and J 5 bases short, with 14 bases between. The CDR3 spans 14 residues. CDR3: CASSYGQRDNEQFF. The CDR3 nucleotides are TGTGCCAGCAGTTATGGGCAGCGGGACAATGAGCAGTTCTTC.

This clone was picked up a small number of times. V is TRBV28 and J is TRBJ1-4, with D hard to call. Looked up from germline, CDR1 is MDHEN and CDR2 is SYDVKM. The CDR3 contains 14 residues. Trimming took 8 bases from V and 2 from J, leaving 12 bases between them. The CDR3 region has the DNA TGTGCCAGCGTCACATGGAGTACTAATGAAAAACTGTTTTTT. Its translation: CASVTWSTNEKLFF.

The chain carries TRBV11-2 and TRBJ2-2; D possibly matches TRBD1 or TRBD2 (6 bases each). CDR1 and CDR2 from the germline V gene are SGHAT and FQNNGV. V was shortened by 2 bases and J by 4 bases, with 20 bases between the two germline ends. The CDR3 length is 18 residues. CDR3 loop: CASSLPIGARGLTGELFF. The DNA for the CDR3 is TGTGCCAGCAGCTTACCAATAGGCGCCAGGGGACTCACCGGGGAGCTGTTTTTT.